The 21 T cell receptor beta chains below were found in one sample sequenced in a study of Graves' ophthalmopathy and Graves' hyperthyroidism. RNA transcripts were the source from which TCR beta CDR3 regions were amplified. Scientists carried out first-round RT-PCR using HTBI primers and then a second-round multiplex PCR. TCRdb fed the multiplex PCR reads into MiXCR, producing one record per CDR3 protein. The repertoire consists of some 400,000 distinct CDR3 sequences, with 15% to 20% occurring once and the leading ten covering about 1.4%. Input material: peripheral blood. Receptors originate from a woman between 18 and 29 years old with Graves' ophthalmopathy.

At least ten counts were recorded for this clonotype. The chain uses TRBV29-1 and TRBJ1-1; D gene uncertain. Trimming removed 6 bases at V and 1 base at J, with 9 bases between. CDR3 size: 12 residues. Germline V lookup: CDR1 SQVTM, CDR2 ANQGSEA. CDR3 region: CSVPQPNTEAFF. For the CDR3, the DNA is TGCAGCGTACCACAGCCGAACACTGAAGCTTTCTTT.

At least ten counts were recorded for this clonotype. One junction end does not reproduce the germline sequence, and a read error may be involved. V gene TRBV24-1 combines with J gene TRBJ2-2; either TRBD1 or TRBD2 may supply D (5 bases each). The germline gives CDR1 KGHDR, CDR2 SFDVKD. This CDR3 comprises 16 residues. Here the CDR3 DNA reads TGTGCCGCCAGTGATTTAGGGGACGCGAACACCGGGGAGCTGTTTTTT. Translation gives CAASDLGDANTGELFF.

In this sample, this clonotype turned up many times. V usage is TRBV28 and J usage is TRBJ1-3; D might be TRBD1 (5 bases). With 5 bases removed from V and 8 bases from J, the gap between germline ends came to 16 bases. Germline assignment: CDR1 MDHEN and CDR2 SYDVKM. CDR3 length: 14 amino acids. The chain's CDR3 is CASSPLRGSDTIYF. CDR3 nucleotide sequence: TGTGCCAGCAGTCCTCTCCGGGGCTCAGACACCATATATTTT.

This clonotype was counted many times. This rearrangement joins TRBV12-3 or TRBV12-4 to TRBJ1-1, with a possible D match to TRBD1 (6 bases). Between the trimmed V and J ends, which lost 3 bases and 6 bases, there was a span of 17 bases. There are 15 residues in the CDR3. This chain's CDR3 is CASSFPGQRGAEAFF. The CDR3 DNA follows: TGTGCCAGCAGTTTTCCGGGACAAAGGGGCGCTGAAGCTTTCTTT.

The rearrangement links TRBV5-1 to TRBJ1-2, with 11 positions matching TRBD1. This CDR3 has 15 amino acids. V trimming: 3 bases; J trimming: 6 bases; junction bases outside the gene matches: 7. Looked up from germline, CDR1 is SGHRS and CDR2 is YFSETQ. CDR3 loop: CASSWGTGGPDGYTF. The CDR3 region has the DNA TGCGCCAGCAGCTGGGGGACAGGGGGTCCGGATGGCTACACCTTC. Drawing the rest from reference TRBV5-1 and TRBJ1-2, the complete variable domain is KAGVTQTPRYLIKTRGQQVTLSCSPISGHRSVSWYQQTPGQGLQFLFEYFSETQRNKGNFPGRFSGRQFSNSRSEMNVSTLELGDSALYLCASSWGTGGPDGYTFGSGTRLTVV.

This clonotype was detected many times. Here the CDR3 reads CASERTDHTEAFF. The CDR3 bases are TGTGCCAGCGAGAGGACGGATCACACTGAAGCTTTCTTT. V gene TRBV7-9 combines with J gene TRBJ1-1, with unresolved D. CDR1 is SEHNR and CDR2 is FQNEAQ in the germline V gene (reference sequence). The V gene lost 8 bases and the J gene lost 3 bases, with 13 bases spanning the gap. The CDR3 spans 13 residues.

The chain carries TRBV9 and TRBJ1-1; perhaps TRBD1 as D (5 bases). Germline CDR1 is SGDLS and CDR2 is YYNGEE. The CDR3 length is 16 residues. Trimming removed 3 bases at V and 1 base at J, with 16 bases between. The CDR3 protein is CASSGAGYARNTEAFF. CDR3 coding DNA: TGTGCCAGCAGCGGCGCAGGGTACGCTAGGAACACTGAAGCTTTCTTT.

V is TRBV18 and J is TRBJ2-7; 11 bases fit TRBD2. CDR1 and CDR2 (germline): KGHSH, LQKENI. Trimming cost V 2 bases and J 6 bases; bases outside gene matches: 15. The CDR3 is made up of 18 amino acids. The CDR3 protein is CASSPLASGGPRGGEQYF. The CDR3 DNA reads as TGTGCCAGCTCACCATTGGCTAGCGGGGGGCCGAGGGGAGGCGAGCAGTACTTC.

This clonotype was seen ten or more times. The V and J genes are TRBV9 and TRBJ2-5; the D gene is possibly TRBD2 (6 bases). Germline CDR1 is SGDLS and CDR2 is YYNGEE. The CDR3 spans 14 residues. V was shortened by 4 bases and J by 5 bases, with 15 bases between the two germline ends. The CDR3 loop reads CASSLEWGRETQYF. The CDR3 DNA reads TGTGCCAGCAGCCTAGAGTGGGGGAGGGAGACCCAGTACTTC.

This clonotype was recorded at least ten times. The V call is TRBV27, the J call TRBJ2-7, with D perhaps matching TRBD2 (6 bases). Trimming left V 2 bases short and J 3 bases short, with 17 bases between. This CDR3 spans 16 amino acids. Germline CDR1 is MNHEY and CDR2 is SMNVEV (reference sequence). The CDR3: CASSLEPGARDYEQYF. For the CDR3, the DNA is TGTGCCAGCAGTTTAGAACCGGGAGCCAGAGACTACGAGCAGTACTTC.

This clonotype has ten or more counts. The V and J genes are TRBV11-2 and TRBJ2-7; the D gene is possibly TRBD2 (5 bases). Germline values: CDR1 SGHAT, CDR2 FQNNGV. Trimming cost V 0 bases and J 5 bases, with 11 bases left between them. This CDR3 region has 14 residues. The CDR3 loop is CASSLDRWGDEQYF. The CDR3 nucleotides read TGTGCCAGCAGCTTAGACAGGTGGGGAGACGAGCAGTACTTC.

CDR3: CASRDTGQTNQPQHF. The DNA for the CDR3 is TGTGCCAGCAGGGACACGGGACAGACAAATCAGCCCCAGCATTTT. The gene calls are TRBV12-3 or TRBV12-4 and TRBJ1-5; TRBD1 agrees at 7 bases. V lost 6 bases, J lost 4 bases, and 9 bases stayed unmatched. The CDR3 consists of 15 residues.

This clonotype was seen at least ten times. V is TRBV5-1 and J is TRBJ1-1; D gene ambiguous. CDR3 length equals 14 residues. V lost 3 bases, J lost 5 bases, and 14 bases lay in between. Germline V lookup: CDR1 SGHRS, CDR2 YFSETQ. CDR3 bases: TGCGCCAGCAGCTCGGAGGAGGGCGGGACTGAAGCTTTCTTT. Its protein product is CASSSEEGGTEAFF.

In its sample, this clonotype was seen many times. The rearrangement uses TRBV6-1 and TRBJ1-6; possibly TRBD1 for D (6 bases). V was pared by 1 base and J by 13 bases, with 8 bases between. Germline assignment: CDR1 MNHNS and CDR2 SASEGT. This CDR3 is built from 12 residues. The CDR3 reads CASSEGGGPLHF. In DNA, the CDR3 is TGTGCCAGCAGTGAAGGAGGGGGGCCCCTCCACTTT.

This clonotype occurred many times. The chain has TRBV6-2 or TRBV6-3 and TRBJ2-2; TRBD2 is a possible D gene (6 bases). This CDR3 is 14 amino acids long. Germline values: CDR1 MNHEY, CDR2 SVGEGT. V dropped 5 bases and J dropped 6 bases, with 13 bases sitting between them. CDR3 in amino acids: CASSSPGEAGELFF. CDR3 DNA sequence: TGTGCCAGCAGTAGCCCTGGGGAGGCCGGGGAGCTGTTTTTT.

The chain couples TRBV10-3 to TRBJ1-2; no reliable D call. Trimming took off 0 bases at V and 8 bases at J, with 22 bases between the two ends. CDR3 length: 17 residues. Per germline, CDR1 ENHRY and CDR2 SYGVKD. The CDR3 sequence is CAISESLLVKEVRGYTF. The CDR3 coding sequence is TGTGCCATCAGTGAGTCGTTGTTGGTCAAAGAGGTTCGCGGCTACACCTTC.

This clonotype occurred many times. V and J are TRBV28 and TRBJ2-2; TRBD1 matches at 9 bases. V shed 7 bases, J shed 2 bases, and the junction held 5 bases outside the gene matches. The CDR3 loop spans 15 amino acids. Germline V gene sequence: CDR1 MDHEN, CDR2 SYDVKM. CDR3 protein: CASTLQGANTGELFF. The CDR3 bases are TGTGCCAGCACCCTACAGGGGGCCAACACCGGGGAGCTGTTTTTT.

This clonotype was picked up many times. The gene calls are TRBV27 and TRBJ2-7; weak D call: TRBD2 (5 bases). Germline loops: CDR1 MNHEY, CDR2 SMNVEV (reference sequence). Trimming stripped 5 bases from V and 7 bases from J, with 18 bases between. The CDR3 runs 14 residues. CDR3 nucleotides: TGTGCCAGCAGTCCAGGAGGCTTCCCGGTAGAGCAGTACTTC. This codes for CASSPGGFPVEQYF.

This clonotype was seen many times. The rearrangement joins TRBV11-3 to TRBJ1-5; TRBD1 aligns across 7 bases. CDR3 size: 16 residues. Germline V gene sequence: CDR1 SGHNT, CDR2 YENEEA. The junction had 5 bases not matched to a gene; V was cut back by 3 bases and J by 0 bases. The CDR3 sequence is CASSFGQVYSNQPQHF. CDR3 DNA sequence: TGTGCCAGCAGCTTCGGACAGGTTTATAGCAATCAGCCCCAGCATTTT. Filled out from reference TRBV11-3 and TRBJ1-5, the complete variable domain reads EAGVVQSPRYKIIEKKQPVAFWCNPISGHNTLYWYLQNLGQGPELLIRYENEEAVDDSQLPKDRFSAERLKGVDSTLKIQPAELGDSAVYLCASSFGQVYSNQPQHFGDGTRLSIL.

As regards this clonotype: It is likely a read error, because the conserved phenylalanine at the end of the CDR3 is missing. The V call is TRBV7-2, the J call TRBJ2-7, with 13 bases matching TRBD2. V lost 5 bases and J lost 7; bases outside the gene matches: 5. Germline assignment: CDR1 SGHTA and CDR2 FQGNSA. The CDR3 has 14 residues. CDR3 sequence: CASSVGLAGDEQYL. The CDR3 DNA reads TGTGCCAGCAGCGTCGGACTAGCGGGGGATGAGCAGTACCTC.

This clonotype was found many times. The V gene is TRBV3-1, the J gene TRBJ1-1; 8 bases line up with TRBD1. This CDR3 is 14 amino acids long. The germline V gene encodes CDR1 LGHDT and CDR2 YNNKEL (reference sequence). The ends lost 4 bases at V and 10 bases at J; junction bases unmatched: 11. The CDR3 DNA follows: TGTGCCAGCAGCCGCGATTCACAGGGGGTCGGAGCTTTCTTT. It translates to CASSRDSQGVGAFF. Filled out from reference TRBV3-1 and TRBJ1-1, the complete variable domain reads DTAVSQTPKYLVTQMGNDKSIKCEQNLGHDTMYWYKQDSKKFLKIMFSYNNKELIINETVPNRFSPKSPDKAHLNLHINSLELGDSAVYFCASSRDSQGVGAFFGQGTRLTVV.